A selection of T cell receptor beta chains follows, all from one sample in a study of read filtering for tumor transcriptome and immune sequencing. MiXCR, applied by TCRdb to the reads, yields one record per CDR3 protein. This sample has 100,000 to 150,000 distinct CDR3 sequences, with about an eighth found just once. The material sequenced was a population of CD138-negative cells sorted from bone marrow. These receptors all come from a donor aged 40 or older with multiple myeloma. The CDR3 runs from the conserved cysteine through the conserved F or W. The D gene is left open where the match is weak. A row's size may be missing; if present it is once, few, many or a size class.

V gene,J gene,clone size,D gene,CDR3 DNA,CDR3 protein
TRBV5-5,TRBJ2-5,few,.,TGTGCCAGCAGCTTGATCCAAGAGACCCAGTACTTC,CASSLIQETQYF
TRBV2,TRBJ2-2,many,.,TGTGCCAGCAGTGCTAGGAACACCGGGGAGCTGTTTTTT,CASSARNTGELFF
TRBV29-1,TRBJ1-4,many,.,TGCAGCGTTGCCGGCAGTTACAATGAAAAACTGTTTTTT,CSVAGSYNEKLFF
TRBV6-2/TRBV6-3,TRBJ2-5,many,.,TGTGCCAGCAGCCTGGCGGGATATGGAGGAGAGACCCAGTACTTC,CASSLAGYGGETQYF
TRBV28,TRBJ2-2,few,TRBD1,TGTGCCAGCACCCCAGGGGGCAGCACCGGGGAGCTGTTTTTT,CASTPGGSTGELFF
TRBV9,TRBJ2-1,many,TRBD2,TGTGCCAGCAGCGTAGAAGGCGGGAGGGTTTACAATGAGCAGTTCTTC,CASSVEGGRVYNEQFF
TRBV7-9,TRBJ1-1,many,.,TGTGCCAGCAGCCCGACGGGACACACTGAAGCTTTCTTT,CASSPTGHTEAFF
TRBV15,TRBJ1-5,many,.,TGTGCCACCAGCCGGGTGTTGGGAGGTAATCAGCCCCAGCATTTT,CATSRVLGGNQPQHF
TRBV3-1,TRBJ2-5,.,.,TGTGCCAGCAGCCAAGGGCCCCCAGAGACCCAGTACTTC,CASSQGPPETQYF
TRBV7-9,TRBJ2-2,few,TRBD1,TGTGCCAGCAGCGACCCCACGGGACAGCCGAACACCGGGGAGCTGTTTTTT,CASSDPTGQPNTGELFF
TRBV12-5,TRBJ2-3,.,.,TGTGCTAGTGGGCCAGAGGTCACAGATACGCAGTATTTT,CASGPEVTDTQYF
TRBV20-1,TRBJ2-5,.,.,TGCAGTGCTGGGTCCGGCAGAGAGACCCAGTACTTC,CSAGSGRETQYF
TRBV7-9,TRBJ2-7,few,.,TGTGCCAGCAGCTTACTAGCCGCGAGCTCCTACGAGCAGTACTTC,CASSLLAASSYEQYF
TRBV28,TRBJ1-4,many,TRBD1,TGTGCCAGCAGGAAGACAGGGGGGGAAAAACTGTTTTTT,CASRKTGGEKLFF
TRBV27,TRBJ2-1,.,.,TGTGCCAGCAGTTTAGCCTGGCGGGTGGTCTACAACGAGCAGTTCTTC,CASSLAWRVVYNEQFF
TRBV28,TRBJ1-5,many,.,TGTGCCAGCAGTTCAGGGGACAGCAATCAGCCCCAGCATTTT,CASSSGDSNQPQHF
TRBV3-1,TRBJ2-5,.,.,TGTGCCAGCAGCCAAGGCCCGGGGGAGACCCAGTACTTC,CASSQGPGETQYF
TRBV7-3,TRBJ2-1,many,.,TGTGCCAGCAGCTTAACTGCTGCTTCCTACAATGAGCAGTTCTTC,CASSLTAASYNEQFF